The sample holds many counts of the clone carrying this TCR beta chain. Its specificity is unknown. Using its own MiXCR run on the 5' RACE reads, TCRdb lists one record per CDR3 protein. The sample yields around 1.7 million distinct CDR3 sequences, under 35% seen once. The sample comes from a study of identical twins. Overall study findings and caveats: Abundant cord blood beta clonotypes carried fewer insertions; memory repertoires showed none.

This CDR3 region has 14 residues. Germline CDR1 and CDR2: LGHDT and YNNKEL (reference sequence). V shed 1 base and J shed 0 bases, with 5 bases lying between them. This TCR came from a newborn girl in good health. The sequencing sample was made of cord blood. The chain recombines TRBV3-1 with TRBJ2-3; D is ambiguous. The CDR3 region is CASSQAPSTDTQYF. CDR3 sequence (DNA): TGTGCCAGCAGCCAAGCGCCTAGCACAGATACGCAGTATTTT.